This passage covers 2 T cell receptor beta chains from one sample sequenced in a study of blood T cell repertoires in COVID-19. Profiled with immunoSEQ multiplex PCR; TCRdb holds only in-frame clones, not every one. The table lists roughly 120,000 clones, approximately 81% of them singletons. Source material: peripheral blood. The receptors here all came from a man older than 75 with COVID-19, enrolled during active disease.

The CDR3 bases are TGTGCCAGCAGCCAGGGACAGGTCTACAATGAGCAGTTCTTC. Amino acid sequence: CASSQGQVYNEQFF. This sequence joins TRBV7-2 and TRBJ2-1, with TRBD1 identical over 8 bases. The ends lost 5 bases at V and 3 bases at J; junction bases unmatched: 3. This CDR3 is built from 14 residues. Germline V gene lookup returns CDR1 SGHTA and CDR2 FQGNSA.

The V gene is TRBV5-1, the J gene TRBJ2-1, with D uncertain. Looked up from germline, CDR1 is SGHRS and CDR2 is YFSETQ. V dropped 3 bases and J dropped 10 bases, with 11 bases sitting between them. This CDR3 comprises 12 residues. CDR3 bases: TGCGCCAGCAGCTGGAGCACCACCGAGCAGTTCTTC. Translated, it gives CASSWSTTEQFF.